What follows describes a single T cell receptor (beta chain). This entry belongs to a study of cytomegalovirus exposure and HLA in healthy donors. The length of the CDR3 is 13 residues. CDR1 is MNHEY, CDR2 SMNVEV, per germline (reference sequence). The V gene lost 2 bases and the J gene lost 3 bases, with 7 bases spanning the gap. Primers for the PCR totalled 60 Vbeta and 13 Jbeta. Repertoires were generated with immunoSEQ multiplex PCR, while TCRdb's copy carries only in-frame clones and drops some. The table has 150,000 to 200,000 clones, about 85% seen once. This receptor was taken from a man younger than 35 in good health and CMV-seropositive. The specimen was PBMCs. This chain uses TRBV27 with TRBJ1-1; the D gene is possibly TRBD1 (5 bases). The CDR3 sequence is CASSLEGDTEAFF. CDR3 coding DNA: TGTGCCAGCAGTTTAGAAGGGGACACTGAAGCTTTCTTT.